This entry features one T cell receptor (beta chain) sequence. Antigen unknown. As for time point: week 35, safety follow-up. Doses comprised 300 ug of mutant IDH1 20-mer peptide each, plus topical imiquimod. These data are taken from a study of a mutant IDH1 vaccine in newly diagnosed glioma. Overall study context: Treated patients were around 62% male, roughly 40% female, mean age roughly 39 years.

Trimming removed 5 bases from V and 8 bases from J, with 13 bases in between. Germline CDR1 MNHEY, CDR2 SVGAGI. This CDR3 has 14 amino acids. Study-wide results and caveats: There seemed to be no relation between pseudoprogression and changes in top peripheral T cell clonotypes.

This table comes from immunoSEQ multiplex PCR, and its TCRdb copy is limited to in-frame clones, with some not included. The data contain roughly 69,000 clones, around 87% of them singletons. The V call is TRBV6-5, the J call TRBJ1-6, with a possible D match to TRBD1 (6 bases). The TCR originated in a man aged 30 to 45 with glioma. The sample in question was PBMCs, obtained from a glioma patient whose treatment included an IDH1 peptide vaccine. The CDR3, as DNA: TGTGCCAGCAGTCAAAGGAGGGGGGATTCACCCCTCCACTTT. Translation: CASSQRRGDSPLHF.